A selection of T cell receptor beta chains follows, all from one sample in a study of cytomegalovirus exposure and HLA in healthy donors. Generated by immunoSEQ multiplex PCR, the TCRdb table keeps only in-frame clones and is missing some. This sample has 120,000 to 150,000 clones, with about 70% found just once. Sample: PBMCs. All receptors derive from a man aged 60-69 years in good health and CMV-seronegative. The CDR3 runs from the conserved cysteine through the conserved F or W. Fields, in order: clone size, V gene, J gene, D gene, CDR3 DNA, CDR3 protein. A D gene is named only where the DNA matches it firmly. Only some rows state a clone size, as once, few, many or a class for expanded clones.

clone size: NA; V gene: TRBV27; J gene: TRBJ1-6; D gene: NA; CDR3 DNA: TGTGCCAGCAGTGCTTCCACCCACGACAGGACCCTCCACTTT; CDR3 protein: CASSASTHDRTLHF
clone size: NA; V gene: TRBV7-9; J gene: TRBJ2-7; D gene: TRBD1; CDR3 DNA: TGTGCCAGCAGCCTCCCGGGACAGGGCTACGAGCAGTACTTC; CDR3 protein: CASSLPGQGYEQYF
clone size: NA; V gene: TRBV28; J gene: TRBJ2-1; D gene: TRBD2; CDR3 DNA: TGTGCCAGCAGTACCGGGACTAGTGACGATGAGCAGTTCTTC; CDR3 protein: CASSTGTSDDEQFF
clone size: NA; V gene: TRBV4-2; J gene: TRBJ2-3; D gene: TRBD2; CDR3 DNA: TGTGCCAGCAGCCCACGATCAAGCGGGAGGAGCACAGATACGCAGTATTTT; CDR3 protein: CASSPRSSGRSTDTQYF
clone size: NA; V gene: TRBV5-1; J gene: TRBJ2-1; D gene: TRBD2; CDR3 DNA: TGCGCCAGCAGCTTGGATTCTCCCGGGGGGAATGAGCAGTTCTTC; CDR3 protein: CASSLDSPGGNEQFF
clone size: once; V gene: TRBV5-4; J gene: TRBJ2-7; D gene: NA; CDR3 DNA: TGTGCCAGCAGCCCGGAGATTTCCTACGAGCAGTACTTC; CDR3 protein: CASSPEISYEQYF
clone size: NA; V gene: TRBV4-1; J gene: TRBJ2-2; D gene: TRBD2; CDR3 DNA: TGCGCCAGCAGCCCCGGACTAGCGAGGACCTACACCGGGGAGCTGTTTTTT; CDR3 protein: CASSPGLARTYTGELFF
clone size: NA; V gene: TRBV27; J gene: TRBJ1-5; D gene: NA; CDR3 DNA: TGTGCCAGCAGAAAACTATCAGAAAATCAGCCCCAGCATTTT; CDR3 protein: CASRKLSENQPQHF
clone size: NA; V gene: TRBV2; J gene: TRBJ2-7; D gene: NA; CDR3 DNA: TGTGCCAGCAGAACAGACGTCGAGCAGTACTTC; CDR3 protein: CASRTDVEQYF
clone size: NA; V gene: TRBV7-2; J gene: TRBJ1-1; D gene: NA; CDR3 DNA: TGTGCCAGCAGCCCGAGCCCTGGAGGAACTGAAGCTTTCTTT; CDR3 protein: CASSPSPGGTEAFF
clone size: NA; V gene: TRBV28; J gene: TRBJ2-7; D gene: TRBD1; CDR3 DNA: TGTGCCAGCAGTTTTTGGGACAGTGGGACCTCCTACGAGCAGTACTTC; CDR3 protein: CASSFWDSGTSYEQYF